The rows below give T cell receptor beta chains drawn from one sample of a study of human T cells and chemical hapten exposure. TCRdb re-derived calls from the RACE reads in MiXCR, one entry per CDR3 protein. The repertoire holds some 93,000 distinct CDR3 sequences, with about 10% as singletons. The sample consisted of whole blood. The receptors derive from a female donor in good health. Some clones in this sample may be carry-over from other donors' samples. Both conserved end residues are part of each CDR3. Fields, in order: J gene, V gene, clone size, D gene, CDR3 protein, CDR3 DNA. The D gene is left open where the match is weak. Some rows mark clone size as missing; the rest say once, few, many or name a class of expanded clone.

J: TRBJ2-7
V: TRBV6-2/TRBV6-3
size: few
D: .
CDR3: CASSYTPPAAATYEQYF
DNA: TGTGCCAGCAGTTACACCCCCCCAGCGGCCGCCACCTACGAGCAGTACTTC

J: TRBJ2-5
V: TRBV14
size: .
D: .
CDR3: CASSQDVLKGQETQYF
DNA: TGTGCCAGCAGCCAAGATGTTTTAAAGGGCCAAGAGACCCAGTACTTC

J: TRBJ2-7
V: TRBV7-2
size: .
D: TRBD1
CDR3: CTSSRGQAYEQYF
DNA: TGTACCAGCAGCCGTGGACAGGCCTACGAGCAGTACTTC

J: TRBJ2-5
V: TRBV12-3/TRBV12-4
size: .
D: .
CDR3: CASSLSRGSLQETQYF
DNA: TGTGCCAGCAGCCTCAGCCGGGGGTCGCTACAAGAGACCCAGTACTTC

J: TRBJ2-3
V: TRBV29-1
size: many
D: .
CDR3: CSVGDTQYF
DNA: TGCAGCGTTGGAGATACGCAGTATTTT

J: TRBJ2-2
V: TRBV6-6
size: .
D: .
CDR3: CASSYSLGANTGELFF
DNA: TGTGCCAGCAGTTACTCGTTGGGGGCGAACACCGGGGAGCTGTTTTTT

J: TRBJ2-1
V: TRBV2
size: .
D: TRBD1
CDR3: CASGGTGVFYNEQFF
DNA: TGTGCCAGCGGAGGGACAGGGGTTTTCTACAATGAGCAGTTCTTC

J: TRBJ2-3
V: TRBV28
size: .
D: TRBD2
CDR3: CASSFGASGSTDTQYF
DNA: TGTGCCAGCAGTTTTGGGGCTAGCGGAAGCACAGATACGCAGTATTTT

J: TRBJ2-3
V: TRBV5-6
size: many
D: .
CDR3: CASSLILQSTDTQYF
DNA: TGTGCCAGCAGCTTGATTTTACAGAGCACAGATACGCAGTATTTT

J: TRBJ2-3
V: TRBV9
size: many
D: TRBD2
CDR3: CASSVGGGSGDTQYF
DNA: TGTGCCAGCAGCGTAGGCGGCGGGAGCGGCGATACGCAGTATTTT

J: TRBJ2-5
V: TRBV29-1
size: .
D: TRBD2
CDR3: CSVGEREPKSWTQYF
DNA: TGCAGCGTTGGCGAGCGGGAGCCCAAGAGTTGGACCCAGTACTTC

J: TRBJ2-1
V: TRBV7-9
size: .
D: .
CDR3: CASSPKSLTYNEQFF
DNA: TGTGCCAGCAGCCCAAAAAGCTTGACCTACAATGAGCAGTTCTTC

J: TRBJ2-3
V: TRBV20-1
size: many
D: .
CDR3: CSARMTTTDTQYF
DNA: TGCAGTGCTAGAATGACGACCACAGATACGCAGTATTTT

J: TRBJ2-7
V: TRBV7-2
size: few
D: TRBD1
CDR3: CASSQHPGQGYPIEQYF
DNA: TGTGCCAGCAGCCAGCACCCGGGACAGGGGTATCCAATCGAGCAGTACTTC

J: TRBJ1-6
V: TRBV28
size: few
D: .
CDR3: CASSLQSLLPNSPLHF
DNA: TGTGCCAGCAGTTTGCAAAGTCTATTACCTAATTCACCCCTCCACTTT

J: TRBJ2-7
V: TRBV12-3/TRBV12-4
size: many
D: TRBD1
CDR3: CASKEPTGSSEQYF
DNA: TGTGCCAGCAAAGAACCGACAGGGTCCTCCGAGCAGTACTTC

J: TRBJ1-5
V: TRBV7-2
size: .
D: .
CDR3: CASSPYGQLNQPQHF
DNA: TGTGCCAGCAGCCCATACGGGCAGCTCAATCAGCCCCAGCATTTT

J: TRBJ2-1
V: TRBV7-2
size: .
D: .
CDR3: CASSLEGTRSYNEQFF
DNA: TGTGCCAGCAGCTTAGAGGGGACCCGCTCCTACAATGAGCAGTTCTTC

J: TRBJ1-1
V: TRBV30
size: .
D: .
CDR3: CAWSRDGWAGMDTEAFF
DNA: TGTGCCTGGAGTAGGGACGGATGGGCCGGGATGGACACTGAAGCTTTCTTT

J: TRBJ2-7
V: TRBV28
size: .
D: TRBD2
CDR3: CASSWAGGDGGEQYF
DNA: TGTGCCAGCAGTTGGGCGGGAGGCGACGGAGGCGAGCAGTACTTC

J: TRBJ1-5
V: TRBV6-2/TRBV6-3
size: few
D: .
CDR3: CASTDGINQPQHF
DNA: TGTGCCAGCACGGACGGAATCAATCAGCCCCAGCATTTT

J: TRBJ2-5
V: TRBV6-5
size: .
D: .
CDR3: CASSDRNQETQYF
DNA: TGTGCCAGCTCTGACAGGAACCAAGAGACCCAGTACTTC

J: TRBJ1-2
V: TRBV5-1
size: many
D: .
CDR3: CASSLAVEPNYGYTF
DNA: TGCGCCAGCAGCTTGGCCGTGGAACCTAACTATGGCTACACCTTC

J: TRBJ1-1
V: TRBV2
size: .
D: .
CDR3: CASSEYGTEAFF
DNA: TGTGCCAGCAGTGAATATGGAACTGAAGCTTTCTTT

J: TRBJ2-1
V: TRBV2
size: few
D: .
CDR3: CASSLNLEDEHFF
DNA: TGTGCCAGCAGTCTGAATCTGGAGGATGAGCATTTCTTC

J: TRBJ2-2
V: TRBV2
size: few
D: .
CDR3: CASRPLANTGELFF
DNA: TGTGCCAGCAGGCCGCTAGCAAACACCGGGGAGCTGTTTTTT

J: TRBJ2-6
V: TRBV7-8
size: few
D: .
CDR3: CASSPQGPGSGANVLTF
DNA: TGTGCCAGCAGCCCCCAAGGCCCGGGGTCTGGGGCCAACGTCCTGACTTTC

J: TRBJ1-1
V: TRBV7-8
size: many
D: .
CDR3: CASRAVVGTEAFF
DNA: TGTGCCAGCAGGGCAGTAGTGGGCACTGAAGCTTTCTTT

J: TRBJ2-1
V: TRBV20-1
size: many
D: .
CDR3: CSASDGGEGNEQFF
DNA: TGCAGTGCTAGCGACGGGGGAGAGGGCAATGAGCAGTTCTTC

J: TRBJ2-1
V: TRBV20-1
size: many
D: .
CDR3: CSAIVEGGTGEQFF
DNA: TGCAGTGCTATCGTAGAGGGGGGAACAGGAGAGCAGTTCTTC

J: TRBJ2-2
V: TRBV20-1
size: few
D: TRBD2
CDR3: CSALTSGSAGELFF
DNA: TGCAGTGCTTTGACTAGCGGGAGCGCCGGGGAGCTGTTTTTT

J: TRBJ2-7
V: TRBV5-4
size: .
D: .
CDR3: CASSLEGRNEQYF
DNA: TGTGCCAGCAGCTTGGAGGGGCGGAACGAGCAGTACTTC

J: TRBJ1-1
V: TRBV20-1
size: many
D: TRBD1
CDR3: CSASPGTGPTEAFF
DNA: TGCAGTGCTAGTCCCGGGACAGGGCCCACTGAAGCTTTCTTT

J: TRBJ2-6
V: TRBV2
size: .
D: .
CDR3: CASMQGAFPGANVLTF
DNA: TGTGCCAGCATGCAAGGGGCGTTCCCTGGGGCCAACGTCCTGACTTTC

J: TRBJ1-6
V: TRBV5-1
size: .
D: .
CDR3: CAFGEKALPYNSPLHF
DNA: TGCGCCTTCGGCGAGAAGGCTCTCCCGTATAATTCACCCCTCCACTTT

J: TRBJ1-1
V: TRBV4-1
size: many
D: .
CDR3: CASSQSLDSMNTEAFF
DNA: TGCGCCAGCAGCCAATCCCTGGACAGTATGAACACTGAAGCTTTCTTT

J: TRBJ2-4
V: TRBV2
size: few
D: TRBD1
CDR3: CASSPGTAYNIQYF
DNA: TGTGCCAGCAGTCCCGGGACAGCTTACAACATTCAGTACTTC

J: TRBJ2-3
V: TRBV5-1
size: many
D: TRBD2
CDR3: CASSPGTSLTDTQYF
DNA: TGCGCCAGCAGCCCCGGGACTAGCCTCACAGATACGCAGTATTTT

J: TRBJ2-3
V: TRBV6-5
size: .
D: .
CDR3: CASSYGGGPTDTQYF
DNA: TGTGCCAGCAGTTACGGGGGGGGCCCCACAGATACGCAGTATTTT

J: TRBJ2-7
V: TRBV7-9
size: few
D: .
CDR3: CASSSVTGPGQYF
DNA: TGTGCCAGCAGCTCCGTTACAGGGCCGGGGCAGTACTTC

J: TRBJ2-7
V: TRBV20-1
size: .
D: .
CDR3: CSAHRRNSYEQYF
DNA: TGCAGTGCCCATCGGCGTAACTCCTACGAGCAGTACTTC

J: TRBJ2-2
V: TRBV12-3/TRBV12-4
size: .
D: TRBD2
CDR3: CASTPAGGTSRSGELFF
DNA: TGTGCCAGCACCCCCGCTGGGGGGACTAGTCGTTCCGGGGAGCTGTTTTTT

J: TRBJ2-3
V: TRBV7-2
size: few
D: TRBD1
CDR3: CASSLGQEDTQYF
DNA: TGTGCCAGCAGCCTCGGACAGGAAGATACGCAGTATTTT

J: TRBJ2-4
V: TRBV27
size: .
D: .
CDR3: CASSWGQGKGPQYF
DNA: TGTGCCAGCAGTTGGGGGCAGGGTAAGGGCCCTCAGTACTTC

J: TRBJ2-5
V: TRBV25-1
size: few
D: TRBD2
CDR3: CASSRRETETQYF
DNA: TGTGCCAGCAGTCGGCGGGAGACGGAGACCCAGTACTTC

J: TRBJ1-1
V: TRBV5-1
size: many
D: .
CDR3: CASSTTLNTEAFF
DNA: TGCGCCAGCAGCACTACACTGAACACTGAAGCTTTCTTT

J: TRBJ2-7
V: TRBV6-2/TRBV6-3
size: .
D: TRBD2
CDR3: CASSYAAAGGEQYF
DNA: TGTGCCAGCAGTTACGCTGCAGCGGGGGGCGAGCAGTACTTC

J: TRBJ1-1
V: TRBV20-1
size: few
D: TRBD1
CDR3: CSARGQLNTEAFF
DNA: TGCAGTGCTAGGGGACAGCTGAACACTGAAGCTTTCTTT

J: TRBJ1-5
V: TRBV5-6
size: many
D: .
CDR3: CASSLGQNQPQHF
DNA: TGTGCCAGCAGCTTGGGACAGAATCAGCCCCAGCATTTT

J: TRBJ2-5
V: TRBV18
size: few
D: TRBD1
CDR3: CASSPSATGIVGYQETQYF
DNA: TGTGCCAGCTCACCATCAGCGACAGGGATAGTGGGGTACCAAGAGACCCAGTACTTC

J: TRBJ1-1
V: TRBV5-1
size: .
D: .
CDR3: CASSPVGMNTEAFF
DNA: TGCGCCAGCAGCCCCGTCGGGATGAACACTGAAGCTTTCTTT

J: TRBJ2-3
V: TRBV10-2
size: few
D: .
CDR3: CASSVGGTPTDTQYF
DNA: TGCGCCAGCAGTGTCGGCGGGACCCCAACAGATACGCAGTATTTT